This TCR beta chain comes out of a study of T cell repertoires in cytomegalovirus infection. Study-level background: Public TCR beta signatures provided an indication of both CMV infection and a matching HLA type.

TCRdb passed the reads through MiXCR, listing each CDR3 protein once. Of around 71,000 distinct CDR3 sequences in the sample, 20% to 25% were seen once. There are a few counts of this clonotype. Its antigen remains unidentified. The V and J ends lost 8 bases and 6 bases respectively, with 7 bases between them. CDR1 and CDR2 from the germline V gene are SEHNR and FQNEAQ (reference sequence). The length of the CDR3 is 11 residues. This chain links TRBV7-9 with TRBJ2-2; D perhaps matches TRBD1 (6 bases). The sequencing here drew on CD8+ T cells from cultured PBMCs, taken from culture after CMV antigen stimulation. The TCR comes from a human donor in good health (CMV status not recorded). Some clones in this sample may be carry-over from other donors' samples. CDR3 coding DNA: TGTGCCAGCTACAGGGCCGGGGAGCTGTTTTTT. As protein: CASYRAGELFF.